A single sample gave rise to the 15 T cell receptor beta chains below, sequenced in a study of T cells in women clearing cervical HPV infection. TCRdb's table, derived via immunoSEQ multiplex PCR, lists solely in-frame clones and lacks some. Its listing shows about 32,000 clones. The sequenced sample consisted of blood buffy coat. These receptors came from a woman between 18 and 75 years old with a cervical HPV16 infection that either progressed to CIN3+ or cleared (not recorded which).

A remark on this clone: The read is 3 residues too short to cover the CDR3 end, so that end is filled in from the germline J gene. The rearrangement links TRBV9 to TRBJ1-4, with D perhaps TRBD1 (6 bases). Trimming pared 0 bases from V and 7 bases from J, leaving 10 bases between. There are 14 residues in the CDR3. The germline V gene encodes CDR1 SGDLS and CDR2 YYNGEE. The CDR3 spells CASSVAGGGEKLFF. The DNA read from the CDR3 is TGTGCCAGCAGCGTAGCTGGAGGGGGTGAAAAA.

Details on this clone: The read is 3 residues too short to cover the CDR3 end, so that end is filled in from the germline J gene. The V gene is TRBV11-2, the J gene TRBJ2-5; weak D call: TRBD2 (6 bases). The CDR3 loop spans 15 amino acids. Trimming stripped 6 bases from V and 1 base from J, with 15 bases between. The germline CDR1 and CDR2 sequences are SGHAT and FQNNGV. The sequenced part of the CDR3 DNA is TGTGCCAGCAGACGGGGGATTCGGGGCCAAGAGACC. It translates to CASRRGIRGQET. The complete CDR3 protein is CASRRGIRGQETQYF.

With regard to this clone: The observed sequence ends 3 residues before the CDR3 terminus, with the missing tail filled in from the germline J gene. The chain couples TRBV15 to TRBJ2-5; 11 nucleotides line up with TRBD2. Losses at the gene ends were 3 bases for V and 0 bases for J; bases not matched to a gene: 3. The CDR3 has 16 residues. Germline CDR1 is LNHNV and CDR2 is YYDKDF (reference sequence). The DNA read from the CDR3 is TGTGCCACCAGCAGCTCTAGCGGGGGGTACCAAGAGACC. This translates into CATSSSSGGYQET. The full-length CDR3 reads as CATSSSSGGYQETQYF.

Regarding this clone: The read gets to within 3 residues of the CDR3 end, and the germline J gene fills in the rest. The rearrangement joins TRBV2 to TRBJ1-6; 8 bases fit TRBD1. Germline loops: CDR1 SNHLY, CDR2 FYNNEI. The CDR3 consists of 13 residues. With 7 bases clipped from V and 8 bases from J, the junction kept 4 bases outside the gene matches. This CDR3 is CASTGQGYSPLHF. The covered CDR3 bases are TGTGCCAGCACCGGACAGGGTTATTCACCC.

A note on this clone: The CDR3 end is not reached by the read, which stops 3 residues before it; the germline J gene fills it in. The same CDR3 can be traced to other DNA sequences in this sample. The chain links TRBV7-9 to TRBJ2-7; unclear D gene. Trimming removed 0 bases at V and 1 base at J, with 4 bases between. CDR3 size: 13 residues. In germline, CDR1 is SEHNR, CDR2 FQNEAQ (reference sequence). CDR3 amino acids: CASSLAGSYEQYF. The CDR3 bases that were read are TGTGCCAGCAGCTTAGCCGGTTCCTACGAG.

As to this clone: Read data end 3 residues before the CDR3 end; the end is taken from the germline J gene. The chain recombines TRBV5-5 with TRBJ1-1, with 7 bases identical to TRBD1. The CDR3 sequence is 14 residues long. Trimming took 9 bases from V and 1 from J; bases not matched to a gene: 9. Germline loops: CDR1 SGHKS, CDR2 YYEKEE (reference sequence). The CDR3 DNA, read in part, is TGTGCCACCAGGGGGGGAGTCCCGAACACTGAA. Residues: CATRGGVPNTE. The whole CDR3 protein reads CATRGGVPNTEAFF.

As to this clone: The read stops 3 residues short of the end of the CDR3; the missing end is completed from the germline J gene. The chain joins TRBV9 to TRBJ2-7; TRBD1 agrees at 7 bases. The CDR3 sequence is 15 residues long. V lost 4 bases and J lost 2; bases outside the gene matches: 9. Germline lookup yields CDR1 SGDLS and CDR2 YYNGEE. CDR3 residues: CASSPYTGQTYEQYF. CDR3 DNA (partial): TGTGCCAGCAGCCCCTACACGGGACAGACCTACGAG.

In regard to this clone: The read gets to within 3 residues of the CDR3 end, and the germline J gene fills in the rest. The V and J genes are TRBV20-1 and TRBJ2-7, with 9 bases lining up with TRBD2. The germline CDR1 and CDR2 sequences are DFQATT and SNEGSKA (reference sequence). CDR3 length equals 15 residues. After removal of 0 bases from V and 3 bases from J, the junction contained 6 bases not matched to a gene. CDR3 sequence reads: CSARDGSGGLYEQYF. The CDR3 bases that were read are TGCAGTGCTAGAGATGGGAGCGGGGGGCTCTACGAG.

Points on this clone: The read ends 3 residues early relative to the CDR3; the germline J gene fills the gap. J is TRBJ1-6 and V is TRBV2; D is unclear. V gave up 4 bases and J gave up 6 bases, with 13 bases separating them. CDR1 and CDR2 from the germline V gene are SNHLY and FYNNEI. The CDR3 loop spans 15 amino acids. CDR3 amino acids: CASSAAEWANSPLHF. The CDR3 DNA, read in part, is TGTGCCAGCAGTGCGGCAGAGTGGGCTAATTCACCC. The variable domain in full, with the rest retrieved from reference TRBV2 and TRBJ1-6, is EPEVTQTPSHQVTQMGQEVILRCVPISNHLYFYWYRQILGQKVEFLVSFYNNEISEKSEIFDDQFSVERPDGSNFTLKIRSTKLEDSAMYFCASSAAEWANSPLHFGNGTRLTVT.

In the case of this clone: From the germline J gene comes the end of the CDR3, since the read stops 3 residues before it. J is TRBJ2-5 and V is TRBV20-1, with 8 bases identical to TRBD2. The junction had 10 bases not matched to a gene; V was cut back by 5 bases and J by 2 bases. CDR3 length: 15 residues. Germline values: CDR1 DFQATT, CDR2 SNEGSKA (reference sequence). Partial CDR3 DNA: TGCAGTGCTGACACCCCTAGCGGGTTGCAAGAGACC. Protein sequence: CSADTPSGLQET. The full CDR3 protein reads CSADTPSGLQETQYF.

Worth noting for this clone: The read ends 3 residues early relative to the CDR3; the germline J gene fills the gap. The chain carries TRBV30 and TRBJ1-1, with 7 positions matching TRBD1. There are 13 residues in the CDR3. Germline V gives CDR1 GTSNPN, CDR2 SVGIG (reference sequence). V was clipped by 5 bases and J by 5 bases; unmatched bases: 8. The part of the CDR3 DNA that was read is TGTGCCTGGTTGAGAGGGGGCGCGACTGAA. Its translation is CAWLRGGATE. The full CDR3 sequence reads CAWLRGGATEAFF.

In the case of this clone: The CDR3 end is not reached by the read, which stops 3 residues before it; the germline J gene fills it in. This chain links TRBV9 with TRBJ2-2, with 10 bases identical to TRBD1. The germline CDR1 and CDR2 sequences are SGDLS and YYNGEE. V dropped 0 bases and J dropped 5; count of bases not matched to a gene: 1. This CDR3 spans 15 amino acids. The CDR3 reads CASSVAGQGTGELFF. The part of the CDR3 DNA that was read is TGTGCCAGCAGCGTAGCGGGACAGGGGACCGGGGAG.

Comments on this clone: The read terminates 3 residues before the CDR3 end, so the remaining end is supplied by the germline J gene. This sequence joins TRBV7-2 and TRBJ2-5, with TRBD2 matching 8 bases. V was clipped by 5 bases and J by 5 bases; unmatched bases: 10. Germline V gives CDR1 SGHTA, CDR2 FQGNSA. This CDR3 is 15 amino acids long. The CDR3 bases that were read are TGTGCCAGCAGCGGTTTCCGAACGGGGGGGGAGACC. Amino acid sequence: CASSGFRTGGET. The CDR3, in full, reads CASSGFRTGGETQYF.

Details on this clone: The read halts 3 residues ahead of the CDR3 end, with the missing end drawn from the germline J gene. The V and J genes are TRBV29-1 and TRBJ1-1; 10 bases are a match to TRBD1. The CDR3 length is 16 residues. With V trimmed by 6 bases and J by 1 base, 11 bases remained unmatched. Germline V gene lookup returns CDR1 SQVTM and CDR2 ANQGSEA. Incomplete CDR3 DNA: TGCAGCGTCTTGACAGGGGGCGGATTTCGGAACACTGAA. It is translated as CSVLTGGGFRNTE. The entire CDR3 protein reads CSVLTGGGFRNTEAFF.

In regard to this clone: The CDR3 end falls 3 residues outside the read, so it is completed with the germline J gene. This chain joins TRBV20-1 and TRBJ1-4; D uncertain. This CDR3 has 15 amino acids. V dropped 0 bases and J dropped 4 bases, with 12 bases sitting between them. CDR1 is DFQATT, CDR2 SNEGSKA, per germline (reference sequence). This CDR3 reads CSARDNGRFNEKLFF. The part of the CDR3 DNA that was read is TGCAGTGCTAGAGATAATGGCAGGTTTAATGAAAAA.